A single sample gave rise to the 10 T cell receptor beta chains below, sequenced in a study of response to subunit inactivated influenza vaccine. In TCRdb, the RT-PCR reads were re-called with MiXCR into one record per CDR3 protein. The top ten hold roughly 11% of the sample, which has around 650,000 distinct CDR3 sequences, less than 20% seen once. Specimen: PBMCs from blood, collected about 13 days after vaccination. The source of these receptors is a man in his fifties who received an inactivated influenza vaccine.

This clonotype showed up just a few times. The rearrangement links TRBV20-1 to TRBJ2-1, with 9 positions matching TRBD2. The junction had 1 base not matched to a gene; V was cut back by 5 bases and J by 2 bases. Germline V gene sequence: CDR1 DFQATT, CDR2 SNEGSKA (reference sequence). This CDR3 has 13 amino acids. CDR3 DNA: TGCAGTGCTGTAGCGGGGGCCTACAATGAGCAGTTCTTC. Residues: CSAVAGAYNEQFF.

In this sample, this clonotype turned up many times. This sequence joins TRBV12-3 or TRBV12-4 and TRBJ2-1; 9 nucleotides agree with TRBD2. The CDR3 contains 15 residues. With 6 bases clipped from V and 2 bases from J, the junction kept 5 bases outside the gene matches. CDR3 DNA sequence: TGTGCCAGCAGACCCCTAGCGGGGCCCTACAATGAGCAGTTCTTC. This translates into CASRPLAGPYNEQFF.

This clonotype was recorded many times. The chain employs TRBV7-2 and TRBJ1-5; a weak D match, TRBD1 (6 bases). The CDR3 is 13 residues long. CDR1 and CDR2 (germline): SGHTA, FQGNSA. The ends were cut back, 4 bases at V and 5 bases at J, with 9 bases in the middle. In DNA, the CDR3 is TGTGCCAGCAGCTCATACAGGGATCAGCCCCAGCATTTT. It specifies CASSSYRDQPQHF.

The sample holds a few counts of this clonotype. The rearrangement uses TRBV30 and TRBJ1-2; TRBD1 matches 10 bases. The V gene's germline CDR1 is GTSNPN and CDR2 SVGIG (reference sequence). This CDR3 contains 15 residues. V gave up 5 bases and J gave up 2 bases; unmatched junction bases: 8. CDR3 in DNA: TGTGCCTGGTTGGGACAGGGGAAATCAAACTATGGCTACACCTTC. It is translated as CAWLGQGKSNYGYTF.

The chain recombines TRBV20-1 with TRBJ2-4, with 12 positions matching TRBD2. Germline V gives CDR1 DFQATT, CDR2 SNEGSKA (reference sequence). The CDR3 has 15 amino acids. The V gene end was trimmed by 3 bases and the J gene end by 8 bases; junction bases not matched to a gene: 8. The CDR3 DNA follows: TGCAGTGCTAGTAGGGCTAGCGGGGGGGCTTACATTCAGTACTTC. Protein sequence: CSASRASGGAYIQYF.

This clonotype was found many times. V usage is TRBV9 and J usage is TRBJ1-6; no clear D gene. Germline values: CDR1 SGDLS, CDR2 YYNGEE. CDR3 length: 15 amino acids. Trimming took off 1 base at V and 7 bases at J, with 12 bases between the two ends. CDR3 in DNA: TGTGCCAGCAGCGTATCAACCACTGGGAATTCACCCCTCCACTTT. It yields the protein CASSVSTTGNSPLHF.

The rearrangement joins TRBV6-2 or TRBV6-3 to TRBJ2-5; D is undetermined. V gave up 2 bases and J gave up 3 bases, with 7 bases separating them. Germline V gene data show CDR1 as MNHEY and CDR2 as SVGEGT. This CDR3 comprises 13 residues. The CDR3 DNA reads as TGTGCCAGCAGTTACGGGGATGAAGAGACCCAGTACTTC. Residues: CASSYGDEETQYF.

This sequence joins TRBV7-9 and TRBJ2-3, with 9 positions matching TRBD1. This CDR3 has 15 residues. The V and J ends lost 5 bases and 3 bases, in that order; junction bases with no gene match: 6. In germline, CDR1 is SEHNR, CDR2 FQNEAQ (reference sequence). The CDR3 here is CASSVGQGRTDTQYF. DNA of the CDR3: TGTGCCAGCAGCGTCGGACAGGGGAGGACAGATACGCAGTATTTT.

The table lists this clonotype with a few counts. The rearrangement uses TRBV7-2 and TRBJ2-4; 9 bases agree with TRBD1. Per the germline V gene, CDR1 is SGHTA and CDR2 is FQGNSA. J lost 7 bases, V lost 5 bases, and 6 bases had no gene match. This CDR3 is 14 amino acids long. The DNA for the CDR3 is TGTGCCAGCAGCCCTGGGACAGGGTCGAACATTCAGTACTTC. Translating it yields CASSPGTGSNIQYF.

The chain uses TRBV7-2 and TRBJ2-1; 7 bases align to TRBD1. Germline V CDR1 and CDR2: SGHTA, FQGNSA. Trimming took 5 bases from V and 9 from J; bases not matched to a gene: 7. The CDR3 runs 13 residues. The CDR3: CASSLKTGFEQFF. The CDR3, as DNA: TGTGCCAGCAGCCTCAAGACAGGGTTTGAGCAGTTCTTC.